This TCR beta chain was sequenced during a study of blood T cell repertoires in COVID-19. Overall study: Samples taken during acute and convalescent COVID-19 were collected in the United States, Italy and Spain. PBMCs, B-cell-depleted T cells, or T cells were the source of the cDNA or gDNA that made up the material.

In the source study's methods: Quantification of nucleated cells was approximated via reference gene primer amplification. The table came from immunoSEQ multiplex PCR; TCRdb's copy has only in-frame clones and leaves some out. V and J calls plus clone size are reproduced from that table; the DNA served to infer D and trimming. The table lists 200,000 to 300,000 clones, approximately 90% of them singletons. V lost 7 bases and J lost 5, with 13 bases in between. Per germline, CDR1 SGHKS and CDR2 YYEKEE (reference sequence). The length of the CDR3 is 13 residues. Sample: peripheral blood. V and J are TRBV5-5 and TRBJ2-1, with TRBD2 as a possible D gene (5 bases). This TCR was recovered from a man aged 60 to 75 who had recovered from COVID-19. The CDR3 spells CASGRGWDNEQFF. As DNA, the CDR3 is TGTGCCAGCGGTCGGGGATGGGACAATGAGCAGTTCTTC.